These T cell receptor beta chains were read from a single sample in a study of cytomegalovirus exposure and HLA in healthy donors. Profiled with immunoSEQ multiplex PCR; TCRdb holds only in-frame clones, not every one. The sample consists of 90,000 or so clones, under 90% of them appearing once. Sequenced material: PBMCs. Source of these receptors: a man aged 50-59 years in good health and CMV-seropositive. The CDR3 runs from the conserved cysteine through the conserved F or W. D genes are given only for firm matches. Not every row has a clone size; where given, it reads once, few, many or a size class.

J gene: TRBJ2-1; V gene: TRBV4-1; D gene: TRBD2; clone size: -; CDR3 DNA: TGCGCCAGCAGCCAAGATCGAGGGGAGGGCCGTTACAATGAGCAGTTCTTC; CDR3 protein: CASSQDRGEGRYNEQFF
J gene: TRBJ2-7; V gene: TRBV5-1; D gene: TRBD1; clone size: once; CDR3 DNA: TGCGCCAGCAGCTTGGGGTCGACAGGGGGCTACGAGCAGTACTTC; CDR3 protein: CASSLGSTGGYEQYF
J gene: TRBJ2-1; V gene: TRBV18; D gene: -; clone size: few; CDR3 DNA: TGTGCCAGCTCACCCCCCGGGAGTAAAAATGAGCAGTTCTTC; CDR3 protein: CASSPPGSKNEQFF
J gene: TRBJ1-2; V gene: TRBV19; D gene: TRBD1; clone size: -; CDR3 DNA: TGTGCCAGTAGTAGCGGACAGGGGGCAGACTACACCTTC; CDR3 protein: CASSSGQGADYTF
J gene: TRBJ2-1; V gene: TRBV4-3; D gene: -; clone size: -; CDR3 DNA: TGCGCCAGCAGCCAAGACCCCGTGGCTCTCTCCTACAATGAGCAGTTCTTC; CDR3 protein: CASSQDPVALSYNEQFF
J gene: TRBJ1-2; V gene: TRBV9; D gene: -; clone size: -; CDR3 DNA: TGTGCCAGCAGCGTAGATTCCACAGGGTACTATGGCTACACCTTC; CDR3 protein: CASSVDSTGYYGYTF
J gene: TRBJ2-7; V gene: TRBV6-1; D gene: TRBD1; clone size: -; CDR3 DNA: TGTGCCACCAGGGGGCATTTAAGCTCCTACGAGCAGTACTTC; CDR3 protein: CATRGHLSSYEQYF
J gene: TRBJ2-5; V gene: TRBV5-4; D gene: -; clone size: -; CDR3 DNA: TGTGCCAGCAGCGTGGGACTCCAAAGTGAGACCCAGTACTTC; CDR3 protein: CASSVGLQSETQYF
J gene: TRBJ1-4; V gene: TRBV30; D gene: -; clone size: -; CDR3 DNA: TGTGCCTGGAGCGATGAAAAACTGTTTTTT; CDR3 protein: CAWSDEKLFF
J gene: TRBJ1-2; V gene: TRBV6-5; D gene: -; clone size: -; CDR3 DNA: TGTGCCAGCAGTTACTCCTTTTGGCAGGGGTCCTACACCTTC; CDR3 protein: CASSYSFWQGSYTF
J gene: TRBJ2-5; V gene: TRBV6-5; D gene: -; clone size: -; CDR3 DNA: TGTGCCAGCAGCCATCCCGGAGGGTCTCCGCAGTACTTC; CDR3 protein: CASSHPGGSPQYF
J gene: TRBJ1-2; V gene: TRBV9; D gene: TRBD1; clone size: -; CDR3 DNA: TGTGCCAGCAGCCCCGACAGGGCTGGCTATGGCTACACCTTC; CDR3 protein: CASSPDRAGYGYTF